What follows are 16 T cell receptor beta chains derived from one specimen sequenced in a study of blood T cell repertoires in COVID-19. Clones were read by immunoSEQ multiplex PCR, and TCRdb kept only the in-frame ones, dropping some. The table records 70,000 to 75,000 clones, more than 90% of them present only once. Sequenced input: peripheral blood. These receptors were collected from a human donor in a cohort sampled during active COVID-19.

This clone was recorded once. The chain combines TRBV7-9 with TRBJ2-7; TRBD1 agrees at 7 bases. The V gene end was trimmed by 4 bases and the J gene end by 2 bases; junction bases not matched to a gene: 8. From germline, CDR1 is SEHNR and CDR2 FQNEAQ (reference sequence). This CDR3 contains 15 residues. The CDR3 DNA reads as TGTGCCAGCAGCTCCTCCGGGACAGTAACCTACGAGCAGTACTTC. Translation: CASSSSGTVTYEQYF.

J is TRBJ2-1 and V is TRBV30, with 9 bases matching TRBD2. The CDR3 runs to 16 residues. V trimming: 5 bases; J trimming: 0 bases; junction bases outside the gene matches: 8. CDR1 and CDR2 from the germline V gene are GTSNPN and SVGIG (reference sequence). The CDR3 sequence is CAWVGLAKSSYNEQFF. The CDR3 DNA sequence: TGTGCCTGGGTGGGACTAGCTAAGAGCTCCTACAATGAGCAGTTCTTC.

V gene TRBV29-1 combines with J gene TRBJ2-7; TRBD1 matches at 8 bases. J was trimmed by 2 bases and V by 4 bases; bases with no gene match: 10. The CDR3 spans 15 residues. CDR1 is SQVTM and CDR2 is ANQGSEA in the germline V gene. CDR3 coding DNA: TGCAGCGTTGGGGGGGCCCGGGACAGGACCTACGAGCAGTACTTC. Protein product: CSVGGARDRTYEQYF.

The chain's CDR3 is CASRPGQGPYEQYF. CDR3 in DNA: TGTGCCAGCAGGCCGGGACAGGGGCCTTACGAGCAGTACTTC. V and J are TRBV28 and TRBJ2-7; 10 positions match TRBD1. J was trimmed by 4 bases and V by 6 bases; bases with no gene match: 6. Germline V gene sequence: CDR1 MDHEN, CDR2 SYDVKM. This CDR3 comprises 14 residues.

This chain connects TRBV9 to TRBJ2-5; D is uncertain. The CDR3 is made up of 14 amino acids. Germline V gene data show CDR1 as SGDLS and CDR2 as YYNGEE. The V and J ends lost 0 bases and 2 bases respectively, with 8 bases between them. Here the CDR3 reads CASSVAGSQETQYF. CDR3 bases: TGTGCCAGCAGCGTAGCAGGATCTCAAGAGACCCAGTACTTC.

In this sample, this clone turned up once. The chain carries TRBV2 and TRBJ1-1; weak D call: TRBD1 (5 bases). V was pared by 1 base and J by 8 bases, with 8 bases between. Per the germline V gene, CDR1 is SNHLY and CDR2 is FYNNEI. This CDR3 is built from 12 residues. The CDR3 region is CASSEGGPEAFF. CDR3 sequence (DNA): TGTGCCAGCAGTGAAGGGGGCCCCGAAGCTTTCTTT.

This rearrangement joins TRBV5-1 to TRBJ2-1; no firm D call. This CDR3 is 16 amino acids long. The germline CDR1 and CDR2 sequences are SGHRS and YFSETQ. Trimming removed 0 bases at V and 0 bases at J, with 10 bases between. The CDR3 region is CASSLEYAGSYNEQFF. CDR3 nucleotide sequence: TGCGCCAGCAGCTTGGAGTATGCCGGCTCCTACAATGAGCAGTTCTTC.

J is TRBJ1-2 and V is TRBV7-2; D unclear. The CDR3 sequence is 16 residues long. Germline CDR1 SGHTA, CDR2 FQGNSA. The germline V and J ends were trimmed by 0 bases and 4 bases, with 15 bases remaining between them. CDR3: CASSLASGGGIYGYTF. The CDR3 DNA is TGTGCCAGCAGCTTAGCATCCGGCGGCGGAATCTATGGCTACACCTTC.

This rearrangement joins TRBV30 to TRBJ2-2, with 7 bases that match TRBD2. Germline V gives CDR1 GTSNPN, CDR2 SVGIG (reference sequence). The CDR3 has 17 amino acids. Trimming removed 2 bases from V and 1 base from J; junction bases left unmatched: 10. The chain's CDR3 is CAWSRALAIMNTGELFF. DNA of the CDR3: TGTGCCTGGAGTAGGGCACTAGCGATAATGAACACCGGGGAGCTGTTTTTT.

The chain employs TRBV19 and TRBJ2-4, with D possibly being TRBD2 (5 bases). The V end was cut by 3 bases, the J end by 1 base, with 10 bases between. Germline V gives CDR1 LNHDA, CDR2 SQIVND (reference sequence). There are 15 residues in the CDR3. The CDR3 DNA sequence: TGTGCCAGTAGTATCGACTATACCGCCAAAAACATTCAGTACTTC. Residues: CASSIDYTAKNIQYF.

The V and J genes are TRBV12-3 or TRBV12-4 and TRBJ2-7, with D uncertain. Deletions cut 8 bases from V and 6 bases from J, with 11 bases between. The CDR3 length is 11 residues. CDR3 DNA sequence: TGTGCCAGCGGGCTGGTTGGCGAGCAGTACTTC. This encodes CASGLVGEQYF.

This chain joins TRBV5-4 and TRBJ2-1; TRBD2 matches 14 bases. Germline CDR1 is SGHNT and CDR2 is YYREEE (reference sequence). V shed 1 base and J 7 bases; nucleotides not matched to a gene: 4. This CDR3 has 16 amino acids. CDR3 DNA sequence: TGTGCCAGCAGCTTGTCCGGGACTAGCGGGGGAAATGAGCAGTTCTTC. Encoded protein: CASSLSGTSGGNEQFF. The full variable domain, its missing parts supplied by reference TRBV5-4 and TRBJ2-1, is ETGVTQSPTHLIKTRGQQVTLRCSSQSGHNTVSWYQQALGQGPQFIFQYYREEENGRGNFPPRFSGLQFPNYSSELNVNALELDDSALYLCASSLSGTSGGNEQFFGPGTRLTVL.

On this clone itself: The limits of the CDR3 on the DNA are not certain, so only TCRdb's listed CDR3 is given. The chain recombines TRBV9 with TRBJ1-4; TRBD1 was called by the table and not checked on the DNA. CDR1 SGDLS and CDR2 YYNGEE come from the germline V gene. Both ends counted, the CDR3 spans 13 residues. The CDR3 reads CASSPGGGKTVFF.

The genes are TRBV4-1 and TRBJ2-1; TRBD1 matches at 12 bases. V was clipped by 1 base and J by 9 bases; unmatched bases: 13. Looked up from germline, CDR1 is MGHRA and CDR2 is YSYEKL. This CDR3 is 18 amino acids long. The CDR3 sequence is CASSQVWDRGRAGREQFF. DNA for the CDR3: TGCGCCAGCAGCCAAGTATGGGACAGGGGGCGCGCGGGGCGTGAGCAGTTCTTC.

This chain joins TRBV6-2 or TRBV6-3 and TRBJ2-5, with 8 bases matching TRBD1. Germline CDR1 is MNHEY and CDR2 is SVGEGT. The CDR3 loop spans 16 amino acids. Germline trimming cut 5 bases from V and 5 bases from J; bases unmatched to any gene: 13. The CDR3 nucleotides are TGTGCCAGCAGTCCGCTGGGGCAGGGGGCAGTTGAGACCCAGTACTTC. It translates to CASSPLGQGAVETQYF.

The chain is built from TRBV19 and TRBJ2-7; 8 nucleotides agree with TRBD2. The germline V gene encodes CDR1 LNHDA and CDR2 SQIVND (reference sequence). V was clipped by 5 bases and J by 5 bases; unmatched bases: 5. The CDR3 is 13 amino acids. CDR3 sequence: CASSQRGKDEQYF. CDR3 coding DNA: TGTGCCAGTAGTCAGCGGGGGAAGGACGAGCAGTACTTC.